Listed here are 5 T cell receptor beta chains from one sample, sequenced in a study of cytomegalovirus exposure and HLA in healthy donors (dated by TCRdb to 2015 to 2018). Library preparation used the immunoSEQ multiplex PCR assay. For the multiplex PCR, a mixture combining 60 forward primers for TCR Vbeta segments and 13 reverse primers for TCR Jbeta segments was used. TCRdb provides this immuneACCESS table in a form limited to in-frame rearrangements. Some clones are lacking; in checked studies, under half of them reflect an unresolved V gene, and why the rest are absent is not known. This sample holds about 250,000 clones; more than 75% were observed only once. The ten biggest clones cover about 0.25% of the sample. Sequenced input: PBMCs. Receptor source: a girl aged 2 to 9 in good health and CMV-seronegative.

The chain combines TRBV7-6 with TRBJ2-1; 9 bases are shared with TRBD1. Germline-derived CDR1 and CDR2 are SGHVS and FNYEAQ. Trimming at V came to 1 base and at J to 9 bases, leaving 7 bases not matched to a gene. The CDR3 length is 15 residues. The CDR3 sequence: CASSLVRDRDSEQFF. CDR3 nucleotides: TGTGCCAGCAGCTTAGTCCGGGACAGGGATAGTGAGCAGTTCTTC.

This rearrangement joins TRBV9 to TRBJ1-4; perhaps TRBD1 as D (6 bases). With 1 base removed from V and 4 bases from J, the gap between germline ends came to 17 bases. Germline V gene sequence: CDR1 SGDLS, CDR2 YYNGEE. The CDR3 runs 17 residues. CDR3 region: CASSVKGQTIHNEKLFF. The CDR3 region has the DNA TGTGCCAGCAGCGTAAAGGGACAAACTATCCATAATGAAAAACTGTTTTTT.

The chain joins TRBV5-5 to TRBJ2-3, with TRBD1 matching 8 bases. Germline CDR1 is SGHKS and CDR2 is YYEKEE (reference sequence). The CDR3 extends over 14 amino acids. Trimming cost V 0 bases and J 6 bases; bases outside gene matches: 3. CDR3 in amino acids: CASSLVRGRDTQYF. The CDR3 DNA follows: TGTGCCAGCAGCTTGGTCAGGGGGCGGGATACGCAGTATTTT.

A remark on this clone: This same CDR3 is encoded by further DNA sequences in the sample. The genes are TRBV5-1 and TRBJ1-1; D is possibly TRBD1 (6 bases). CDR1 and CDR2 (germline): SGHRS, YFSETQ. V lost 1 base and J lost 4, with 14 bases in between. The CDR3 is 15 residues long. CDR3 coding DNA: TGCGCCAGCAGCTTGCAGGGGTGGGGTCCCACTGAAGCTTTCTTT. Protein product: CASSLQGWGPTEAFF. Looking up the rest from reference TRBV5-1 and TRBJ1-1 gives the full variable domain: KAGVTQTPRYLIKTRGQQVTLSCSPISGHRSVSWYQQTPGQGLQFLFEYFSETQRNKGNFPGRFSGRQFSNSRSEMNVSTLELGDSALYLCASSLQGWGPTEAFFGQGTRLTVV.

This chain connects TRBV25-1 to TRBJ1-1; D possibly corresponds to TRBD1 (6 bases). The CDR3 spans 15 residues. Germline V gene sequence: CDR1 MGHDK, CDR2 SYGVNS. Trimming shortened V by 2 bases and J by 6 bases, and 16 bases separated the two germline ends. Written as DNA, the CDR3 is TGTGCCAGCAGTGAAAGGGGGGGCCTGGTAGCTGAAGCTTTCTTT. Residues: CASSERGGLVAEAFF. Drawing the rest from reference TRBV25-1 and TRBJ1-1, the complete variable domain is EADIYQTPRYLVIGTGKKITLECSQTMGHDKMYWYQQDPGMELHLIHYSYGVNSTEKGDLSSESTVSRIRTEHFPLTLESARPSHTSQYLCASSERGGLVAEAFFGQGTRLTVV.